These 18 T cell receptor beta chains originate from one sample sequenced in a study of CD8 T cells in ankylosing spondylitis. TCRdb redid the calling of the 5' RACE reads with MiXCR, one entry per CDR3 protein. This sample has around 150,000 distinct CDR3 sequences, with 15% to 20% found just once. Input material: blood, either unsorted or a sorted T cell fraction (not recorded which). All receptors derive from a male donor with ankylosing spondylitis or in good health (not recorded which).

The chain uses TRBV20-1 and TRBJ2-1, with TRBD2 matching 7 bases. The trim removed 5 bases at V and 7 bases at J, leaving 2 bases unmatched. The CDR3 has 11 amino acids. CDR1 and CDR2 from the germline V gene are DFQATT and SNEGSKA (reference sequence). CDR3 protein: CSALGGNEQFF. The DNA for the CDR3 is TGCAGTGCTTTGGGGGGGAATGAGCAGTTCTTC.

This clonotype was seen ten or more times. As DNA, the CDR3 is TGCGCCAGCAGCGGGGGGTCAAATGAAAAACTGTTTTTT. Protein sequence: CASSGGSNEKLFF. This sequence joins TRBV5-1 and TRBJ1-4; TRBD1 is a possible D gene (5 bases). The CDR3 contains 13 residues. Germline CDR1 SGHRS, CDR2 YFSETQ. V shed 4 bases and J shed 5 bases, with 9 bases lying between them.

The CDR3 spells CASSGGTAYNEQFF. CDR3 DNA sequence: TGTGCCAGCAGTGGCGGGACAGCCTACAATGAGCAGTTCTTC. V gene TRBV6-1 combines with J gene TRBJ2-1; D might be TRBD1 (7 bases). Between the trimmed V and J ends, which lost 4 bases and 2 bases, there was a span of 9 bases. Germline V lookup: CDR1 MNHNS, CDR2 SASEGT. The length of the CDR3 is 14 residues.

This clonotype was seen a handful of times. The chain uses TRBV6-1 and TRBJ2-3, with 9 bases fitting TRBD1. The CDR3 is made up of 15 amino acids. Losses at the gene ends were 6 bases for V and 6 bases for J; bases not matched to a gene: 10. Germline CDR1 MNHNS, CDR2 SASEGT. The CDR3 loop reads CASSTGTGIIDTQYF. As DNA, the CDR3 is TGTGCCAGCAGCACCGGGACAGGGATCATTGATACGCAGTATTTT.

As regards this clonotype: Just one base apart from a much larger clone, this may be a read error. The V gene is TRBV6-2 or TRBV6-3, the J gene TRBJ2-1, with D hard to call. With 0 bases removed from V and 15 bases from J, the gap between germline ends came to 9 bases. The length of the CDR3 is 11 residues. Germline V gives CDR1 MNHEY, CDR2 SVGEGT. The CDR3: CASSYSSRSFF. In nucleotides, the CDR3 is TGTGCCAGCAGTTACTCGAGCAGGTCGTTCTTC.

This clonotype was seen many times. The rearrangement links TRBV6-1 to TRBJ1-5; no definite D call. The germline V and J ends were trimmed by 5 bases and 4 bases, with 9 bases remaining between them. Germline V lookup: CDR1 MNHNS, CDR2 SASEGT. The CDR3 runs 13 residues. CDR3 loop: CASSLLQNQPQHF. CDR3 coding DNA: TGTGCCAGCAGTCTATTACAGAATCAGCCCCAGCATTTT.

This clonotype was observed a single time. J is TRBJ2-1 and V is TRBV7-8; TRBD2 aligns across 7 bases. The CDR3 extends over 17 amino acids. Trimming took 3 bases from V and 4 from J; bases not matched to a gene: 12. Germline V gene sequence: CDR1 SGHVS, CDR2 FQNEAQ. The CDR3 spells CASSLSAGSGLYNEQFF. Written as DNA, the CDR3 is TGTGCCAGCAGCTTGTCGGCCGGTAGCGGGTTATACAATGAGCAGTTCTTC.

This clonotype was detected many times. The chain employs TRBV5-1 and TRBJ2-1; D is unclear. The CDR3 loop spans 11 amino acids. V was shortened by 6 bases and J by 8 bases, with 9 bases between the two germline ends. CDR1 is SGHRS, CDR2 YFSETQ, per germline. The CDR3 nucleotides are TGCGCCAGCACAATCGGGTATGAGCAGTTCTTC. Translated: CASTIGYEQFF. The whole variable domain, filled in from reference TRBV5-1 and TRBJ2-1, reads KAGVTQTPRYLIKTRGQQVTLSCSPISGHRSVSWYQQTPGQGLQFLFEYFSETQRNKGNFPGRFSGRQFSNSRSEMNVSTLELGDSALYLCASTIGYEQFFGPGTRLTVL.

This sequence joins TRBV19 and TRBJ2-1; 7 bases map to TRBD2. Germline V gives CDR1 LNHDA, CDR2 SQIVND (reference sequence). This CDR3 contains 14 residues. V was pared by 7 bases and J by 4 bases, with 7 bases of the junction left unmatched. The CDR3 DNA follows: TGTGCCAGTACCCTAGTCGGGGGGTACAATGAGCAGTTCTTC. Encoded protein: CASTLVGGYNEQFF.

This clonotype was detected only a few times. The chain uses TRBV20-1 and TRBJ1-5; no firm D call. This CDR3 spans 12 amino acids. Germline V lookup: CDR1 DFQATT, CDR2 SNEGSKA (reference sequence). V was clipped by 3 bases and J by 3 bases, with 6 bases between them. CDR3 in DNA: TGCAGTGCTAGCAGGATCAATCAGCCCCAGCATTTT. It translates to CSASRINQPQHF.

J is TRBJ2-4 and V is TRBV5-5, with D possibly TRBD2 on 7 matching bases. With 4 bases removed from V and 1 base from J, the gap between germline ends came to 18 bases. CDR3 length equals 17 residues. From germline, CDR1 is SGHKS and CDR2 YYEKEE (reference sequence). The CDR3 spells CASSRSGGLSAKNIQYF. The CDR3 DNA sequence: TGTGCCAGCAGCCGGTCCGGGGGGCTTTCGGCCAAAAACATTCAGTACTTC.

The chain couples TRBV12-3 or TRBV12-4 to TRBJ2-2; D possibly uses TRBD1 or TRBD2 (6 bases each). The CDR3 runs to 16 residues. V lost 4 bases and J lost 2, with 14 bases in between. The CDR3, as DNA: TGTGCCAGCAGTTCTCGGGGGCACCTCAACACCGGGGAGCTGTTTTTT. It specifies CASSSRGHLNTGELFF.

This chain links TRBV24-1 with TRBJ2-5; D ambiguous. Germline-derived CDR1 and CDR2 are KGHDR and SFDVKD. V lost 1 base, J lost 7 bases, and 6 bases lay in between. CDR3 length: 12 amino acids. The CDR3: CATSDFTATQYF. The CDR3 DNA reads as TGTGCCACCAGTGATTTTACGGCGACCCAGTACTTC.

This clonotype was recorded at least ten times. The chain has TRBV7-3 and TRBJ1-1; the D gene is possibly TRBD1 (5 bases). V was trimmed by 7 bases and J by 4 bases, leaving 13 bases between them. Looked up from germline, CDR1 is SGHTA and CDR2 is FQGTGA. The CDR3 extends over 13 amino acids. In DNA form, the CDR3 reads TGTGCCAGCAAGCCGGGGGGTGTCACTGAAGCTTTCTTT. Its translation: CASKPGGVTEAFF.

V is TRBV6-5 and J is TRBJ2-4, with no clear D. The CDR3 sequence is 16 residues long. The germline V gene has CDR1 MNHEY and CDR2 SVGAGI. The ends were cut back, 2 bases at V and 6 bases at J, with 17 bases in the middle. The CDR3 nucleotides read TGTGCCAGCAGTTACGAGACCCCTGGGGAAGGAAACATTCAGTACTTC. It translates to CASSYETPGEGNIQYF.

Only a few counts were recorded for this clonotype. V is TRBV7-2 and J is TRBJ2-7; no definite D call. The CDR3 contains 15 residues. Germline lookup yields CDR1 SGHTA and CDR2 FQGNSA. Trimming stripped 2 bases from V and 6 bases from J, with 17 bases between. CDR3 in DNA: TGTGCCAGCAGCTTATCCCGTGTGACCCGCGGCGAGCAGTACTTC. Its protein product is CASSLSRVTRGEQYF. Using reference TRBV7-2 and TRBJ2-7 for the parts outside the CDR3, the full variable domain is GAGVSQSPSNKVTEKGKDVELRCDPISGHTALYWYRQSLGQGLEFLIYFQGNSAPDKSGLPSDRFSAERTGGSVSTLTIQRTQQEDSAVYLCASSLSRVTRGEQYFGPGTRLTVT.

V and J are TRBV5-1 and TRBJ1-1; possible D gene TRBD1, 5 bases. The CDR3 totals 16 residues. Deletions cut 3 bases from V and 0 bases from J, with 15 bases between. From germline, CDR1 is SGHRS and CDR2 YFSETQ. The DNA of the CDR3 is TGCGCCAGCAGCTCGGTAGGGGCGCGGCTGAACACTGAAGCTTTCTTT. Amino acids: CASSSVGARLNTEAFF.

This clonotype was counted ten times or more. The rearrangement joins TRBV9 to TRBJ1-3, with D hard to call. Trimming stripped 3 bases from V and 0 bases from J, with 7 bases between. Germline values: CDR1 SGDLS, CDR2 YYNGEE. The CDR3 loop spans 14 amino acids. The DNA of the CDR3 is TGTGCCAGCAGCGCGCGGTCCTCTGGAAACACCATATATTTT. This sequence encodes CASSARSSGNTIYF.